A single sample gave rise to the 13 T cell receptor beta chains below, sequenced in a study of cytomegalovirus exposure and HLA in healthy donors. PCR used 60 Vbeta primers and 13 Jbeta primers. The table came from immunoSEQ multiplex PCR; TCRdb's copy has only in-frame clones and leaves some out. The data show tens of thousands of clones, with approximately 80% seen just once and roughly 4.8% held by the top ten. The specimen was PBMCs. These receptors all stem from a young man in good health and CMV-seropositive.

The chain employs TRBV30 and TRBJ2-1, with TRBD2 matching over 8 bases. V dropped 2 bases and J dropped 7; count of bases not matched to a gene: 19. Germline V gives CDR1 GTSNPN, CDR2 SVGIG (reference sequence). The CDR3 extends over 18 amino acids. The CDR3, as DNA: TGTGCCTGGAGTAAGCTGCTAGCGGGTTTTCGAGGTCAGAATGAGCAGTTCTTC. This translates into CAWSKLLAGFRGQNEQFF.

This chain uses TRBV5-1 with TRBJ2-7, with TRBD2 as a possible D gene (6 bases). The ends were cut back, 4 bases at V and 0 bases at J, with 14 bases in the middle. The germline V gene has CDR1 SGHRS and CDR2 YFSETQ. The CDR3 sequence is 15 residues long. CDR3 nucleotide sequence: TGCGCCAGCAGCCCACGGGCGGGGACCTCCTACGAGCAGTACTTC. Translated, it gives CASSPRAGTSYEQYF.

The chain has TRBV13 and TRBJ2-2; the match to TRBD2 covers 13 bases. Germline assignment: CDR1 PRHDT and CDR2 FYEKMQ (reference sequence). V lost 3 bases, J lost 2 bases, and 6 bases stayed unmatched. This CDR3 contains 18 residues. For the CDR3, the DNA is TGTGCCAGCAGCTTCTTACTAGCGGGGGGGAGAAACACCGGGGAGCTGTTTTTT. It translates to CASSFLLAGGRNTGELFF.

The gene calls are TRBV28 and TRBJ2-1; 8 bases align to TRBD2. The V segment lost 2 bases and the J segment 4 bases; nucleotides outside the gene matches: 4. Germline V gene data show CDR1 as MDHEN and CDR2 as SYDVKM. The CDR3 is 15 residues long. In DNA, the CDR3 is TGTGCCAGCAGTTTAAACCTAGCGGGTTACAATGAGCAGTTCTTC. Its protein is CASSLNLAGYNEQFF.

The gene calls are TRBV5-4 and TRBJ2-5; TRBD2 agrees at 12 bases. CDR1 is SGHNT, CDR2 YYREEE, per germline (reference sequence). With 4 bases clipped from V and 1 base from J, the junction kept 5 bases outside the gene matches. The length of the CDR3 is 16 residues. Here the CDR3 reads CASSDPSGRGQETQYF. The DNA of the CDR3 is TGTGCCAGCAGCGACCCTAGCGGGAGGGGCCAAGAGACCCAGTACTTC.

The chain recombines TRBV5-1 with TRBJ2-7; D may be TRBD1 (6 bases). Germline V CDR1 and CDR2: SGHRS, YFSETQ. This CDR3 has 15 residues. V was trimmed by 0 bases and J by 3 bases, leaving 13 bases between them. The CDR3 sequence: CASSLVLGADYEQYF. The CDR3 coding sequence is TGCGCCAGCAGCTTGGTTTTGGGGGCGGACTACGAGCAGTACTTC.

The DNA for the CDR3 is TGTGCCACTTTGGACAGGGAGGCCTACGAGCAGTACTTC. Protein: CATLDREAYEQYF. The chain couples TRBV6-1 to TRBJ2-7; 8 bases align to TRBD1. After removal of 10 bases from V and 2 bases from J, the junction contained 7 bases not matched to a gene. This CDR3 spans 13 amino acids. Germline loops: CDR1 MNHNS, CDR2 SASEGT.

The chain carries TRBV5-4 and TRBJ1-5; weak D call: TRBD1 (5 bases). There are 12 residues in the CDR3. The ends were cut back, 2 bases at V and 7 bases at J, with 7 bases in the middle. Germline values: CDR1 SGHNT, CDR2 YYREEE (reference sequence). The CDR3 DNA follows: TGTGCCAGCAGCTTAGCAGGGCAGCCCCAGCATTTT. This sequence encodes CASSLAGQPQHF.

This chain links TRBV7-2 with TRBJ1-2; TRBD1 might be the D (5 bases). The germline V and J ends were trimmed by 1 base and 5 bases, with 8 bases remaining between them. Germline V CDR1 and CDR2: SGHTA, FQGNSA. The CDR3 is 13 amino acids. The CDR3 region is CASSLGQLYGYTF. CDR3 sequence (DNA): TGTGCCAGCAGCTTAGGACAGTTATATGGCTACACCTTC.

CDR3 loop: CARSSWTSGPDEQYF. CDR3 DNA: TGTGCCAGAAGCTCCTGGACTAGCGGGCCCGACGAGCAGTACTTC. The chain carries TRBV5-3 and TRBJ2-7; 11 bases line up with TRBD2. TRBV5-3 is labeled an ORF, and its function is uncertain. With 3 bases clipped from V and 5 bases from J, the junction kept 7 bases outside the gene matches. This CDR3 has 15 amino acids.

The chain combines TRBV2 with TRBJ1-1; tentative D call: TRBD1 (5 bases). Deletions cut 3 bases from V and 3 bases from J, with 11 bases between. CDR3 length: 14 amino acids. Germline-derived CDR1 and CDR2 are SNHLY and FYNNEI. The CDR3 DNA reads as TGTGCCAGCAGTGACAGGGCTGGAGACACTGAAGCTTTCTTT. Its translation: CASSDRAGDTEAFF.

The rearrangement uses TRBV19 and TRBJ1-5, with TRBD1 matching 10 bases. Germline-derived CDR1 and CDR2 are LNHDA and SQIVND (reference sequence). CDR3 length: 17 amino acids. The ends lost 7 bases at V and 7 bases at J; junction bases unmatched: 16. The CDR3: CASTTDRGPIVEQPQHF. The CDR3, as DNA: TGTGCCAGTACTACCGACAGGGGGCCTATTGTGGAACAGCCCCAGCATTTT.

CDR3 residues: CASSPPGSGGELFF. The CDR3, as DNA: TGTGCCAGCAGCCCCCCGGGTAGCGGGGGGGAGCTGTTTTTT. The chain carries TRBV7-2 and TRBJ2-2; 7 positions agree with TRBD2. The V gene end was trimmed by 5 bases and the J gene end by 8 bases; junction bases not matched to a gene: 8. This CDR3 region has 14 residues. Per germline, CDR1 SGHTA and CDR2 FQGNSA.